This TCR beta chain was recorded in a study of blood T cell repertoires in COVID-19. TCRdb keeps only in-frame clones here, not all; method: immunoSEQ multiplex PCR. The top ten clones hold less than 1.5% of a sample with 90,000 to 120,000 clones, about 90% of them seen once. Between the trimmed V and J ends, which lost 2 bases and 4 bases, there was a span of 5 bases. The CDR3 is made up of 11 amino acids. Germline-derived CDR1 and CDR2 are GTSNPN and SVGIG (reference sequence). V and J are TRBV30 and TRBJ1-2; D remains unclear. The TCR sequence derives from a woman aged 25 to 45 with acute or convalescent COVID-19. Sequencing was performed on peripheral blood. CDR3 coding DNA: TGTGCCTGGAGTCCATCCTATGGCTACACCTTC. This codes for CAWSPSYGYTF.